Listed below are T cell receptor beta chains from one sample, sequenced in a study of beta chain features in type 1 diabetes. Using immunoSEQ multiplex PCR, the repertoire was profiled, and TCRdb retains in-frame clones only, with some absent. The sample includes around 290,000 clones, roughly 8% of them seen just once. The sequencing input was central memory CD4+ T cells from blood. The receptors here all came from a woman aged 18-29 years in good health. The CDR3 runs from the conserved cysteine through the conserved F or W. D genes are given only for firm matches. Some rows have no size entry. The others give once, few or many, or a class for an expanded clone.

TRBD1 | . | TRBJ2-6 | TRBV28 | 17 | TGTGCCAGGCTCGGGGGACAGGGACCTTCTGGGGCCAACGTCCTGACTTTC | CARLGGQGPSGANVLTF
TRBD2 | . | TRBJ2-5 | TRBV28 | 13 | TGTGCCAGCAAAGCGGGGGGTGCGAAGACCCAGTACTTC | CASKAGGAKTQYF
. | few | TRBJ2-1 | TRBV11-1 | 15 | TGTGCCAGCAGCTGGGGAAACGAGAGGATCGATGAGCAGTTCTTC | CASSWGNERIDEQFF
TRBD1 | . | TRBJ2-5 | TRBV11-2 | 14 | TGTGCCAGCAGCCCGCGACAGGGGGGAGAGACCCAGTACTTC | CASSPRQGGETQYF
. | few | TRBJ2-3 | TRBV11-2 | 15 | TGTGCCAGCAGCCCCTTTTTGGCGACGCGAGATACGCAGTATTTT | CASSPFLATRDTQYF
. | few | TRBJ2-3 | TRBV6-1 | 14 | TGTGCCAGCAGCCAAGGTGTCCACACAGATACGCAGTATTTT | CASSQGVHTDTQYF
TRBD1 | . | TRBJ1-6 | TRBV7-2 | 16 | TGTGCCAGCAGCTTGGGACAGGGCTTCTATAATTCACCCCTCCACTTT | CASSLGQGFYNSPLHF
TRBD2 | . | TRBJ2-3 | TRBV5-1 | 16 | TGCGCCAGCAGCTGGGGGACTAGCGGCCTCACGGATACGCAGTATTTT | CASSWGTSGLTDTQYF
TRBD2 | . | TRBJ2-3 | TRBV15 | 16 | TGTGCCACCAGCTCCCGACTAGCGGGACTCACAGATACGCAGTATTTT | CATSSRLAGLTDTQYF
TRBD1 | few | TRBJ1-4 | TRBV28 | 16 | TGTGCCAGCAAACTAGGGGGCCGGGTAACCAATGAAAAACTGTTTTTT | CASKLGGRVTNEKLFF
TRBD2 | . | TRBJ2-5 | TRBV7-7 | 18 | TGTGCCAGCAGCCTACGACTAGCGGGGGGGCCGAACCAAGAGACCCAGTACTTC | CASSLRLAGGPNQETQYF
. | few | TRBJ2-5 | TRBV29-1 | 13 | TGCAGCGGGGGTCAGGGATATGTTGCGACCCAGTACTTC | CSGGQGYVATQYF
TRBD1 | few | TRBJ1-4 | TRBV14 | 15 | TGTGCCAGCAGCCCCGACAGGGGAACTAATGAAAAACTGTTTTTT | CASSPDRGTNEKLFF
. | few | TRBJ1-3 | TRBV7-8 | 14 | TGTGCCAGCAGCCCCGGGGGGTTCGGAAACACCATATATTTT | CASSPGGFGNTIYF
. | . | TRBJ2-7 | TRBV10-3 | 12 | TGTGCCAGCAGTTATGGGTCCTACGAGCAGTACTTC | CASSYGSYEQYF
TRBD2 | few | TRBJ2-1 | TRBV7-9 | 15 | TGTGCCAGCAGCGGGCAGGGACTAGCTATCAATGAGCAGTTCTTC | CASSGQGLAINEQFF
. | . | TRBJ1-3 | TRBV4-3 | 14 | TGCGCCAGCAGCCAAGACAGGTCTGGAAACACCATATATTTT | CASSQDRSGNTIYF
. | few | TRBJ2-3 | TRBV6-6 | 15 | TGTGCCAGCAGTTACCTAGGGGAGGGCACAGATACGCAGTATTTT | CASSYLGEGTDTQYF
. | few | TRBJ1-1 | TRBV19 | 14 | TGTGCCAGTCTACCACGACTCAGCCAGGGGGAAGCTTTCTTT | CASLPRLSQGEAFF
. | few | TRBJ1-5 | TRBV6-6 | 13 | TGTGCCAGCACCACCGACGGGGTTCAGCCCCAGCATTTT | CASTTDGVQPQHF
. | . | TRBJ1-1 | TRBV29-1 | 14 | TGCAGCGTTGAGACGGCGATACGAGCGCCTGAAGCTTTCTTT | CSVETAIRAPEAFF
TRBD1 | . | TRBJ1-1 | TRBV27 | 13 | TGTGCCAGCAGGCGACAGGGTAATACTGAAGCTTTCTTT | CASRRQGNTEAFF
. | few | TRBJ2-3 | TRBV13 | 16 | TGTGCCAGCAGCCAATCCGGGAGAACTAGCACAGATACGCAGTATTTT | CASSQSGRTSTDTQYF
. | many | TRBJ2-6 | TRBV28 | 15 | TGTGCCAGCAGCCTCATACAGTCTGGGGCCAACGTCCTGACTTTC | CASSLIQSGANVLTF
TRBD2 | few | TRBJ2-5 | TRBV9 | 18 | TGTGCCAGCAGCCAAAGATCTGGCGGGGGGACCGCTCAAGAGACCCAGTACTTC | CASSQRSGGGTAQETQYF
. | many | TRBJ2-3 | TRBV7-3 | 15 | TGTGCCAGCAGCTTAATTCCCACTAGCACAGATACGCAGTATTTT | CASSLIPTSTDTQYF
TRBD1 | few | TRBJ1-4 | TRBV25-1 | 14 | TGTGCCAGCACCAAGGGGGCGCCTAATGAAAAACTGTTTTTT | CASTKGAPNEKLFF
. | few | TRBJ2-1 | TRBV18 | 15 | TGTGCCAGCTCACCACAGACAAGCCAGAACAATGAGCAGTTCTTC | CASSPQTSQNNEQFF
. | many | TRBJ2-4 | TRBV7-2 | 17 | TGTGCCAGCAGCTTAGATCTGGCAACCCGCACCAAAAACATTCAGTACTTC | CASSLDLATRTKNIQYF
. | few | TRBJ2-3 | TRBV18 | 15 | TGTGCCAGCTCACCACAACAGGAATTAACAGATACGCAGTATTTT | CASSPQQELTDTQYF
. | . | TRBJ2-5 | TRBV7-2 | 14 | TGTGCCAGCAGCATCCGTGGATCGCGGGAGACCCAGTACTTC | CASSIRGSRETQYF
. | . | TRBJ2-7 | TRBV7-9 | 14 | TGTGCCAGCAGCTTGGCCAGAGGGAGCTACGAGCAGTACTTC | CASSLARGSYEQYF
TRBD1 | . | TRBJ1-2 | TRBV6-1 | 14 | TGTGCCAGTTCGAACACAGGGGATAACTATGGCTACACCTTC | CASSNTGDNYGYTF
TRBD1 | few | TRBJ2-6 | TRBV19 | 16 | TGTGCCAGTAGTACCTACAGGGGCTCTGGGGCCAACGTCCTGACTTTC | CASSTYRGSGANVLTF
. | . | TRBJ1-1 | TRBV2 | 13 | TGTGCCAGCAGCCTAGAAGGAGCCGCTGAAGCTTTCTTT | CASSLEGAAEAFF
. | . | TRBJ2-1 | TRBV7-9 | 17 | TGTGCCAGCAGCTTAGGGACGGTATGGGGCTCCTACAATGAGCAGTTCTTC | CASSLGTVWGSYNEQFF
TRBD2 | few | TRBJ2-3 | TRBV7-9 | 16 | TGTGCCAGCAGCCCTGGACTAGCGGGAGATGGAGATACGCAGTATTTT | CASSPGLAGDGDTQYF
. | many | TRBJ1-2 | TRBV4-2 | 15 | TGTGCCAGCAGCCAGGGACTTCTCCCTAACTATGGCTACACCTTC | CASSQGLLPNYGYTF
TRBD1 | few | TRBJ1-5 | TRBV7-2 | 13 | TGTGCCAGCAGCCCGCAGGGGGGTCAGCCCCAGCATTTT | CASSPQGGQPQHF
. | few | TRBJ2-3 | TRBV4-2 | 11 | TGTGCCAGCAGCTTCTATGATACGCAGTATTTT | CASSFYDTQYF
TRBD2 | . | TRBJ2-3 | TRBV5-4 | 16 | TGTGCCAGCAGCAGACTTACTAGCGGCATCACAGATACGCAGTATTTT | CASSRLTSGITDTQYF
TRBD1 | few | TRBJ2-2 | TRBV5-1 | 14 | TGCGCCAGCACCCGGGACAGCACTACGGGGGAGCTGTTTTTT | CASTRDSTTGELFF
TRBD2 | . | TRBJ2-3 | TRBV7-9 | 19 | TGTGCCAGCAGCTTCCCCTCCGAGGGCCTAGCGGGGCGCGCAGATACGCAGTATTTT | CASSFPSEGLAGRADTQYF
. | many | TRBJ2-3 | TRBV6-6 | 14 | TGTGCCAGCATTTTGAAGCCTAGCACAGATACGCAGTATTTT | CASILKPSTDTQYF
. | . | TRBJ1-4 | TRBV7-3 | 15 | TGTGCCAGCAGCCTTCGACAGGTAACTAATGAAAAACTGTTTTTT | CASSLRQVTNEKLFF
TRBD2 | few | TRBJ2-2 | TRBV30 | 14 | TGTGCCTGGAGTGTGAAAGCGGGAGCCGGGGAGCTGTTTTTT | CAWSVKAGAGELFF
TRBD1 | . | TRBJ2-5 | TRBV29-1 | 12 | TGCAGCGCTGGACAGGGATCAGAGACCCAGTACTTC | CSAGQGSETQYF
TRBD1 | . | TRBJ1-4 | TRBV11-2 | 13 | TGTGCCAGCAGCCCGGACAGGGCTGAAAAACTGTTTTTT | CASSPDRAEKLFF
. | few | TRBJ1-4 | TRBV29-1 | 15 | TGCAGCCCTCTTATAGGTCCAGGGTTGAATGAAAAACTGTTTTTT | CSPLIGPGLNEKLFF
. | few | TRBJ2-2 | TRBV5-1 | 14 | TGCGCCAGCAGCTTTCGCGGCCTCACCGGGGAGCTGTTTTTT | CASSFRGLTGELFF
. | . | TRBJ1-2 | TRBV30 | 15 | TGTGCCTGGGGTAATTCCGGACAGCCACTCTATGGCTACACCTTC | CAWGNSGQPLYGYTF
. | . | TRBJ2-3 | TRBV2 | 14 | TGTGCCAGCAGTCCGAGAGCGGGCACAGATACGCAGTATTTT | CASSPRAGTDTQYF
. | . | TRBJ2-5 | TRBV7-6 | 11 | TGTGCCAGCAGCCCCCAGGTGACCCAGTACTTC | CASSPQVTQYF
. | . | TRBJ2-2 | TRBV5-6 | 15 | TGTGCCAGCACCGCGCTAGCGAGATACACCGGGGAGCTGTTTTTT | CASTALARYTGELFF
. | . | TRBJ1-3 | TRBV19 | 13 | TGTGCCAGTAACCCATTTCGAGGAAACACCATATATTTT | CASNPFRGNTIYF
. | few | TRBJ2-1 | TRBV25-1 | 13 | TGTGCCACGACAGGGGCCGGGGGGAATGAGCAGTTCTTC | CATTGAGGNEQFF
. | few | TRBJ1-6 | TRBV28 | 14 | TGTGCCAGCAGTTTGCGGGATTATAATTCACCCCTCCACTTT | CASSLRDYNSPLHF
. | few | TRBJ2-1 | TRBV30 | 10 | TGTGCCTGGTCCGGGAATGAGCAGTTCTTC | CAWSGNEQFF
. | many | TRBJ1-6 | TRBV2 | 11 | TGTGCCAGCAAGGGGAATTCACCCCTCCACTTT | CASKGNSPLHF
TRBD2 | . | TRBJ2-3 | TRBV6-5 | 15 | TGTGCCAGCAGCTACGGGACTAGTAGGACAGATACGCAGTATTTT | CASSYGTSRTDTQYF